Sequencing of this TCR beta chain was carried out in a study of blood T cell repertoires in COVID-19. Study context: From the United States, Italy and Spain came samples of acute and convalescent COVID-19. The analysed material was cDNA or gDNA that came from T cells, B-cell-depleted T cells, or PBMCs.

In the source study's methods: Amplified reference gene primers provided the basis for estimating nucleated cell counts. The method was immunoSEQ multiplex PCR; TCRdb's version includes in-frame clones alone and lacks a portion of them. The V and J calls and the clone size are those of that table, but D and trimming were determined from the DNA. The table shows about 160,000 clones, with 85% occurring only once. Sequencing input: peripheral blood. This clonotype was sampled from a human donor with acute or convalescent COVID-19. The donor label of this sample is uncertain.

CDR3 sequence reads: CATSDRASNQPQHF. In DNA form, the CDR3 reads TGTGCCACCTCGGACAGGGCTAGCAATCAGCCCCAGCATTTT. The V and J genes are TRBV19 and TRBJ1-5; 8 nucleotides agree with TRBD1. The CDR3 is 14 amino acids. Germline CDR1 reads LNHDA; CDR2 reads SQIVND (reference sequence). V shed 10 bases and J 0 bases; nucleotides not matched to a gene: 5.